Presented here are 4 T cell receptor beta chains from one specimen sequenced in a study of human T cells and chemical hapten exposure. Specified time point: pre-sensitization, week 0. Treatment meaning: therapeutic diphenylcyclopropenone sensitization with weekly scalp DPC. TCRdb reprocessed the RACE reads with MiXCR, giving one entry per CDR3 protein. The data show 380,000 or so distinct CDR3 sequences, about 5% seen once. This specimen was whole blood, taken in connection with sensitization to the hapten diphenylcyclopropenone (DPC). These receptors all come from a woman in her late teens or twenties with alopecia areata. Some clones in this sample may be carry-over from other donors' samples.

This clonotype was picked up many times. The chain joins TRBV4-1 to TRBJ1-5; D is possibly TRBD1 (5 bases). This CDR3 is built from 17 residues. V dropped 1 base and J dropped 0 bases, with 13 bases sitting between them. The germline V gene encodes CDR1 MGHRA and CDR2 YSYEKL. DNA of the CDR3: TGCGCCAGCAGCCAAGGTGTGATCAGGGCTAGCAATCAGCCCCAGCATTTT. Its protein product is CASSQGVIRASNQPQHF.

In this sample, this clonotype turned up many times. This sequence joins TRBV7-3 and TRBJ2-1, with D maybe TRBD2 (6 bases). The CDR3 runs 16 residues. Germline CDR1 SGHTA, CDR2 FQGTGA. With 2 bases removed from V and 6 bases from J, the gap between germline ends came to 17 bases. The CDR3, as DNA: TGTGCCAGCAGCTTAGGTTCGGGGGAGCTTTCCAATGAGCAGTTCTTC. Translated: CASSLGSGELSNEQFF. Full variable domain (missing parts from reference TRBV7-3 and TRBJ2-1): GAGVSQTPSNKVTEKGKYVELRCDPISGHTALYWYRQSLGQGPEFLIYFQGTGAADDSGLPNDRFFAVRPEGSVSTLKIQRTERGDSAVYLCASSLGSGELSNEQFFGPGTRLTVL.

This clonotype occurred many times. The CDR3 region has the DNA TGTGCCAGCAGGACAGGGAGCACTGAAGCTTTCTTT. Translating it yields CASRTGSTEAFF. The rearrangement links TRBV11-2 to TRBJ1-1, with 7 positions matching TRBD1. This CDR3 has 12 residues. V was clipped by 6 bases and J by 4 bases; unmatched bases: 2. Germline lookup yields CDR1 SGHAT and CDR2 FQNNGV.

In its sample, this clonotype was seen many times. The gene calls are TRBV7-2 and TRBJ2-3, with TRBD2 as a possible D gene (5 bases). Deletions cut 0 bases from V and 6 bases from J, with 10 bases between. The CDR3 contains 14 residues. The germline V gene has CDR1 SGHTA and CDR2 FQGNSA. CDR3 DNA sequence: TGTGCCAGCAGCTTAGCGGGGAGACGGGATACGCAGTATTTT. It specifies CASSLAGRRDTQYF.